This TCR beta chain emerged from a study of blood T cell repertoires in COVID-19 (TCRdb year 2020). About the investigation overall: The collaborator samples originated in the United States, Italy and Spain and spanned the acute and convalescent phases of COVID-19. The prospective study material was composed of cDNA or gDNA derived from T cells, B-cell-depleted T cells, or PBMCs. Subjects who had been exposed to COVID-19, were actively infected with it, or had recovered from it provided the deeply sampled blood TCRbeta repertoires that made up the dataset. The repertoires were made available in a free public database intended to serve as a resource for research on the immune response to SARS-CoV-2. The samples were drawn from the first 160 participants of the ongoing ImmuneRACE study and from 950 to 1,500 subjects provided by 6 global collaborators. The sample metadata nearly always contained a de-identified subject ID, COVID-19 status, age in years and sex. Where HLA class I and class II types were available, the types were taken from metadata supplied by the sample provider, not from assay-based typing. Overall results and qualifications from the work: The quantity of clinical and demographic metadata differed by source and by participant and was supplied without curation.

TCRbeta CDR3 regions were amplified from genomic DNA by means of the immunoSEQ Assay, a bias-controlled multiplex PCR. The authors' analysis ran thus. The number of nucleated cells in each sample was estimated from the amplification of reference gene primers within the assay. To quantify the absolute abundance of each unique TCRbeta CDR3 rearrangement, sequence reads were collapsed and filtered. Productive Simpson clonality was computed per sample as the square root of Simpson's diversity index over productive rearrangements. TCRdb carries this immuneACCESS record with in-frame sequences only. Its versions omit some clonotypes, under half of them owing to an unresolved V gene in the studies checked, with the rest unexplained. D and trimming come from the DNA, and the V and J calls and clone size come from that table. Recorded for this sample are under 300,000 clones; approximately 83% of them occurred a single time. The ten largest make up 5.5% of the sample.

The germline V gene (reference sequence) gives CDR1 as SSHAT and CDR2 as FNYEAQ. Including the terminal cysteine and phenylalanine, the CDR3 comprises 15 residues. CDR3 DNA is the only sequence kept; it has 45 bases, read in frame from the first base. Whole blood was collected in K2EDTA tubes by collaborating institutions according to the institutions' own protocols. Collaborator samples were shipped for TCRbeta analysis as frozen whole blood, isolated PBMCs, or DNA extracted from either sample type. About this clone itself: It lacks a known antigen. A junction end diverges from the germline sequence, so it may reflect a read error.

Sequencing was carried out using peripheral blood. The TCR was taken from a human donor in a cohort sampled during active COVID-19. Here the chain combines TRBV7-7 and TRBJ2-7; the D gene assignment is ambiguous. The nucleotides read TGTGCTAGCAGCTTAGCCGATACACCTTCCTACGAGCAGTACTTC. It codes for CASSLADTPSYEQYF.